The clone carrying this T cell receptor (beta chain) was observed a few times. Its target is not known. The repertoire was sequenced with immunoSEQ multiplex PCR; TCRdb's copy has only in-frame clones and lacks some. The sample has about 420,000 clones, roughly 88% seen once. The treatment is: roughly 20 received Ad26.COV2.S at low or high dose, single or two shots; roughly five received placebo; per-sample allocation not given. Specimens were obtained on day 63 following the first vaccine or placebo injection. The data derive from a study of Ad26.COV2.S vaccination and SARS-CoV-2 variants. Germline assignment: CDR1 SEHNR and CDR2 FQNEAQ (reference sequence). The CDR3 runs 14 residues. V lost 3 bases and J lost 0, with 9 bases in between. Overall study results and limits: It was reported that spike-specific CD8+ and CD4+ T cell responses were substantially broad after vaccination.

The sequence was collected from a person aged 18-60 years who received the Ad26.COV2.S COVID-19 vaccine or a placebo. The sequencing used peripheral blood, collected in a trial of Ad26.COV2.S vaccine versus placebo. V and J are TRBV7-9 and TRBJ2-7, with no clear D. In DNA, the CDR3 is TGTGCCAGCAGCTTCGGTCGGTTCTCCTACGAGCAGTACTTC. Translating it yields CASSFGRFSYEQYF.